This TCR beta chain derives from a study of T cell repertoires in cytomegalovirus infection. The wider study: Signatures in public TCR beta sequences pointed to both CMV infection and matching HLA type. Study-level results: The ex vivo response was dominated by HLA-C-restricted CMV-specific TCR beta clonotypes. Cumulative frequency (of public TCR beta family members) identified carriers of CMV plus the relevant HLA.

TCRdb used MiXCR to reprocess the reads, holding one entry per CDR3 protein. Seen here are about 680,000 distinct CDR3 sequences, 20% to 25% observed once, and the top ten hold approximately 8.2%. This clonotype was found a few times. The antigen remains unidentified. Per the germline V gene, CDR1 is MNHEY and CDR2 is SVGAGI. The CDR3 is 14 amino acids. Trimming shortened V by 0 bases and J by 4 bases, and 7 bases separated the two germline ends. The chain carries TRBV6-5 and TRBJ2-1; the D is unclear. The sequence came from a human donor in good health (CMV status not recorded). Some clones in this sample may be carry-over from other donors' samples. What was sequenced was CD8+ T cells from PBMCs. CDR3 coding DNA: TGTGCCAGCAGTTACTCTGACGGATACAATGAGCAGTTCTTC. Residues: CASSYSDGYNEQFF.